This T cell receptor beta chain was sequenced for a study of cytomegalovirus exposure and HLA in healthy donors. This PCR relied on a set of 60 Vbeta primers and 13 Jbeta primers. Method: immunoSEQ multiplex PCR; TCRdb's copy keeps in-frame clones and lacks some. This repertoire shows roughly 220,000 clones, just under 70% found once; its top ten account for 2.6%. Unmatched junction bases numbered 2, after V lost 3 bases and J lost 6 bases. Germline V lookup: CDR1 MGHRA, CDR2 YSYEKL. CDR3 length equals 14 residues. The V and J genes are TRBV4-1 and TRBJ1-6; 7 bases are a match to TRBD1. The source material was PBMCs. The sequence came from a man aged 35-49 years in good health and CMV-seropositive. This CDR3 is CASSQGTVNSPLHF. CDR3 nucleotide sequence: TGCGCCAGCAGCCAGGGGACAGTTAATTCACCCCTCCACTTT.